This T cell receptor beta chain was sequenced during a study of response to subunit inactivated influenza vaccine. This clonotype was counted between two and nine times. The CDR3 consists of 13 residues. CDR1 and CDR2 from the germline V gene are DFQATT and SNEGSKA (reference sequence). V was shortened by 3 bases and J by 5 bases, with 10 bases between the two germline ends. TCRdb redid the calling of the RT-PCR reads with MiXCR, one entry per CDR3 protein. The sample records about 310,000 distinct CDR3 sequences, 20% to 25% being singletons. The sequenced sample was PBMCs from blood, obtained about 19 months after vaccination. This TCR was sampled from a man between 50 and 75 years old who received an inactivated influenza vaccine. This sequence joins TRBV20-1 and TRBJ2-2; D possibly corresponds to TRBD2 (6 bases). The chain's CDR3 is CSASPAGTGELFF. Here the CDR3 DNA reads TGCAGTGCTAGTCCGGCGGGGACCGGGGAGCTGTTTTTT.